This TCR beta chain was sequenced for a study of T cells expressing NK-cell markers. Study-level information: Eight donors were sequenced, seven testing HCMV-seropositive and one testing seronegative.

Note on this clonotype: What it binds is unknown.

Template switching by 5'RACE with UMIs generated the TCR beta cDNA. Reanalyzing the 5' RACE reads, TCRdb keeps one entry per CDR3 protein, without DNA. The sample has about 460,000 distinct CDR3 sequences, and its top ten clones hold over 1.3%. General study results and limits: In several donors, these clonotypes also led the CD3+CD56-NKG2C+ fraction.

The CDR3 totals 14 residues. Germline CDR1 is SGHRS and CDR2 is YFSETQ. The rearrangement uses TRBV5-1 and TRBJ1-1; TCRdb's D call of TRBD1 is untestable without DNA. The sequenced sample was blood T cells: a sorted CD56 or NKG2C T cell subset, CD4+ or CD8+ T cells, or bulk PBMC T cells (not recorded which). The sequence was collected from a woman between 50 and 59 years old in good health. CDR3 residues: CASSLHDRGLEAFF.